This entry features one TCR beta chain sequence. Germline is not matched at one junction end, which may reflect a read error. The data are from a study of tumor-infiltrating lymphocytes in primary liver carcinoma. Researchers generated TCR beta cDNA from about 460 ng of total RNA, relying on a constant-region primer. Researchers made the TCR beta libraries by running three nested multiplex PCR rounds with slightly modified ARM-PCR. The first two PCR rounds used TRBV1-TRBV30 primers with a Cbeta primer, about 9 cycles each. TCRdb re-derived calls from the multiplex PCR reads in MiXCR, one entry per CDR3 protein. The data contain 20,000 to 25,000 distinct CDR3 sequences, 60% to 80% of them singletons. This CDR3 has 16 residues. CDR1 and CDR2 from the germline V gene are SGHRS and YFSETQ. The roughly 18-34 mg bulk tissue piece was not sorted before simultaneous RNA and DNA extraction. Every tumor was sampled at five separate regions.

This receptor was taken from a woman aged 25 to 45 with primary liver carcinoma and hepatitis B virus infection. The rearrangement joins TRBV5-1 to TRBJ2-7; 7 nucleotides agree with TRBD1. Material for sequencing was liver tumor tissue from sampling region 5. Noted subset: tumor region T5, tumor centre. The CDR3: CASSMGHRDSSYEQYF. The CDR3 DNA reads TGCGCCAGCAGCATGGGACACCGGGACAGTTCCTACGAGCAATACTTC.